A single sample is the source of the 7 T cell receptor beta chains below, sequenced in a study of T cells after yellow fever vaccination. TCRdb called the 5' RACE reads again in MiXCR, with one record for every CDR3 protein. This table has roughly 350,000 distinct CDR3 sequences, roughly 4% appearing once. Material: PBMCs, obtained 5 days after the yellow fever booster vaccination. These receptors all stem from a man between 18 and 35 years old who received the YFV17D yellow fever vaccine.

The sample holds many counts of this clonotype. The rearrangement uses TRBV5-6 and TRBJ2-1; perhaps TRBD2 as D (6 bases). The CDR3 is 12 amino acids. Germline CDR1 reads SGHDT; CDR2 reads YYEEEE. V gave up 6 bases and J gave up 8 bases, with 12 bases separating them. CDR3 coding DNA: TGTGCCAGCACCCTGACTAGTGATGAGCAGTTCTTC. Residues: CASTLTSDEQFF.

The table lists this clonotype with many counts. This chain links TRBV5-1 with TRBJ1-1; possible D gene TRBD1, 5 bases. V lost 4 bases, J lost 0 bases, and 13 bases lay in between. The CDR3 has 15 amino acids. The germline V gene has CDR1 SGHRS and CDR2 YFSETQ. CDR3 in amino acids: CASSAWGGMNTEAFF. The CDR3 nucleotides read TGCGCCAGCAGCGCTTGGGGGGGGATGAACACTGAAGCTTTCTTT.

This clonotype was counted only a few times. The J gene is TRBJ2-3, the V gene TRBV7-2; D is perhaps TRBD2 (6 bases). Deletions cut 5 bases from V and 0 bases from J, with 15 bases between. CDR1 and CDR2 (germline): SGHTA, FQGNSA. This CDR3 is 16 amino acids long. DNA for the CDR3: TGTGCCAGCAGCCCGACTAGTGCTCTAAGCACAGATACGCAGTATTTT. This codes for CASSPTSALSTDTQYF.

This chain connects TRBV20-1 to TRBJ1-5; 10 bases are a match to TRBD1. Losses at the gene ends were 3 bases for V and 10 bases for J; bases not matched to a gene: 9. In germline, CDR1 is DFQATT, CDR2 SNEGSKA (reference sequence). The CDR3 length is 14 residues. The CDR3 here is CSARETGGLDPQHF. The CDR3 DNA sequence: TGCAGTGCTAGGGAGACAGGGGGCTTGGACCCCCAGCATTTT.

The CDR3 loop reads CASSIAWSGGIHEQFF. The CDR3 DNA reads TGTGCCAGTAGTATCGCTTGGAGCGGGGGAATCCATGAGCAGTTCTTC. This rearrangement joins TRBV19 to TRBJ2-1; 8 nucleotides agree with TRBD2. Germline V CDR1 and CDR2: LNHDA, SQIVND (reference sequence). This CDR3 is 16 amino acids long. Unmatched junction bases numbered 12, after V lost 3 bases and J lost 8 bases.

The chain has TRBV12-3 or TRBV12-4 and TRBJ1-4; TRBD1 might be the D (6 bases). V gave up 5 bases and J gave up 11 bases, with 15 bases separating them. The CDR3 sequence is 13 residues long. This CDR3 reads CASSRTGTDKLFF. The CDR3 nucleotides read TGTGCCAGCAGTCGTACAGGGACGGACAAACTGTTTTTT.

This clonotype was found a few times. The chain combines TRBV9 with TRBJ1-6; D gene unclear. The ends were cut back, 3 bases at V and 7 bases at J, with 11 bases in the middle. The V gene's germline CDR1 is SGDLS and CDR2 YYNGEE. The CDR3 sequence is 14 residues long. The chain's CDR3 is CASSAGMNNSPLHF. The DNA for the CDR3 is TGTGCCAGCAGCGCGGGGATGAACAATTCACCCCTCCACTTT.